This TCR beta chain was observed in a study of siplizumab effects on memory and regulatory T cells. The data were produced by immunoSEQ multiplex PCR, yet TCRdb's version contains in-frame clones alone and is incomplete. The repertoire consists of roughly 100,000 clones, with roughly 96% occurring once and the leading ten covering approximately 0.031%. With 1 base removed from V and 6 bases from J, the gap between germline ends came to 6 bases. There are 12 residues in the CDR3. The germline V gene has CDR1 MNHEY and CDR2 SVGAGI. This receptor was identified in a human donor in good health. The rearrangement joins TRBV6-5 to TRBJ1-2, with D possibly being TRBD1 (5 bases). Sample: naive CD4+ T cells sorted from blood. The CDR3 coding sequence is TGTGCCAGCAGTTACTGGGGGGATGGCTACACCTTC. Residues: CASSYWGDGYTF.